This T cell receptor beta chain was obtained from a study of patients and donors after allogeneic stem cell transplantation (dated by TCRdb to 2018 to 2021). This clonotype qualifies as large (0.1 to 1%). What antigen it recognizes has not been identified. The sample holds no much larger clone one base away, and base qualities are not on file. A distance of 17 bases separates the germline ends of V and J, which lose 5 bases and 1 base respectively. The germline V gene encodes CDR1 SGHVS and CDR2 FNYEAQ. The CDR3 numbers 16 residues from cysteine through phenylalanine. Kept here is only the CDR3 DNA, which spans 48 bases and is read in frame from base 1. Receptors were amplified or captured by RT-PCR. TCRdb records NextSeq 550 as the sequencer. TCRdb passed the public sequencing reads through fastp at Q25 and MiXCR, retaining productive beta sequences. Identical CDR3 proteins give one entry, which carries the most common genes and DNA. The sample includes around 600 distinct CDR3 sequences, with approximately 1.4% observed a single time. Around 40% of the sample rests with the top ten.

Sequencing used blood, either unsorted or a sorted T cell fraction (not recorded which). The receptor chain draws on TRBV7-6 and TRBJ2-5; TRBD2 might be the D gene, on 5 matching bases. The TCR originated in a human donor who was either an allogeneic HSCT recipient or a stem cell or donor lymphocyte infusion donor (not recorded which). It is not recorded whose cells these are; they may come from a transplant donor. The DNA sequence reads TGTGCCAGCAGCCTTACCTCGAGCGGCCCCCAAGAGACCCAGTACTTC. It codes for CASSLTSSGPQETQYF.